This is a list of T cell receptor beta chains from one sample in a study of T cells after yellow fever vaccination. TCRdb re-derived calls from the 5' RACE reads in MiXCR, one entry per CDR3 protein. Seen here are 300,000 to 350,000 distinct CDR3 sequences, 4% to 5.5% observed once, and the top ten hold roughly 19%. This specimen was PBMCs, taken 15 days after the yellow fever booster vaccination. Receptors were obtained from a man aged 18 to 29 who received the YFV17D yellow fever vaccine. The CDR3 runs from the conserved cysteine through the conserved F or W. The order of the fields is clone size, D gene, J gene, V gene, CDR3 DNA, CDR3 protein. A D gene is named only where the DNA matches it firmly. Some rows have no size entry. The others give once, few or many, or a class for an expanded clone.

few - TRBJ2-5 TRBV5-4 TGTGCCAGCAGCGAGAAAGGGCGGGGGCGTGGAGAGACCCAGTACTTC CASSEKGRGRGETQYF
many - TRBJ1-4 TRBV18 TGTGCCAGTCTCGCAGGGATCAATGAAAAACTGTTTTTT CASLAGINEKLFF
many TRBD2 TRBJ2-5 TRBV29-1 TGCAGCGTTGAAGGGGCAAGCGGGGGGTACGAGACCCAGTACTTC CSVEGASGGYETQYF
many - TRBJ2-5 TRBV9 TGTGCCAGCAGCGTCGGAGGGAATGATCAAGAGACCCAGTACTTC CASSVGGNDQETQYF
few TRBD1 TRBJ2-3 TRBV5-5 TGTGCCAGCAGCACGGGACAGTTGCAAGATACGCAGTATTTT CASSTGQLQDTQYF
few TRBD2 TRBJ2-2 TRBV20-1 TGCAGTGCTAGAGATCCCCTAGCGGGGGGAAACACCGGGGAGCTGTTTTTT CSARDPLAGGNTGELFF
- - TRBJ1-1 TRBV12-3/TRBV12-4 TGTGCCAGCAGGCGGGCGGGGCTTTCTGTTCTGAACACTGAAGCTTTCTTT CASRRAGLSVLNTEAFF
many - TRBJ2-2 TRBV18 TGTGCCAGCTCAGGATCCGAAAGCGAGTACACCGGGGAGCTGTTTTTT CASSGSESEYTGELFF
many - TRBJ2-5 TRBV29-1 TGCAGCGTTGACGATATGGGGGCGGGGGCTGAGGAGACCCAGTACTTC CSVDDMGAGAEETQYF
- - TRBJ1-1 TRBV12-3/TRBV12-4 TGTGCCAGCAGCCTCAGCGACACTGAAGCTTTCTTT CASSLSDTEAFF
- - TRBJ2-5 TRBV3-1 TGTGCCAGCAGCCAAGATAGGGGGAGGACCCAGTACTTC CASSQDRGRTQYF
- - TRBJ1-1 TRBV5-4 TGTGCCAGCAGCTTGCCTCTTTTGGGTGGCACTGAAGCTTTCTTT CASSLPLLGGTEAFF
few - TRBJ2-5 TRBV10-2 TGCGCCAGCAGTGAGGTGGCGGGGCCTCGGGAGACCCAGTACTTC CASSEVAGPRETQYF
few TRBD2 TRBJ2-7 TRBV12-3/TRBV12-4 TGTGCCAGCAGTTTAGCGAGGCTAGCGGGTTACTACGAGCAGTACTTC CASSLARLAGYYEQYF
few - TRBJ2-5 TRBV10-3 TGTGCCATCAGTCAGTCCGCCCAAGAGACCCAGTACTTC CAISQSAQETQYF
few - TRBJ1-6 TRBV12-3/TRBV12-4 TGTGCCAGCAGTTCTTTTTTAGGGGCTAATTCACCCCTCCACTTT CASSSFLGANSPLHF
many - TRBJ1-1 TRBV7-2 TGTGCCAGCAGCTTAGTCGGTCACCCGAACACTGAAGCTTTCTTT CASSLVGHPNTEAFF
few TRBD1 TRBJ1-5 TRBV5-1 TGCGCCAGCAGCCTCGGGACAGGGCATCAGCCCCAGCATTTT CASSLGTGHQPQHF
- - TRBJ1-1 TRBV12-3/TRBV12-4 TGTGCCAGCAAGGGGGGACACATGAACACTGAAGCTTTCTTT CASKGGHMNTEAFF
many TRBD1 TRBJ1-2 TRBV12-3/TRBV12-4 TGTGCCAGCACACCGGGACAGGCGTACTATGGCTACACCTTC CASTPGQAYYGYTF
few - TRBJ1-5 TRBV30 TGTGCCTGGAGGAGTGGCGGGGGTCAGCCCCAGCATTTT CAWRSGGGQPQHF
few TRBD1 TRBJ2-6 TRBV20-1 TGCAGCGCCGGGACAGGAGAGACTGGGGCCAACGTCCTGACTTTC CSAGTGETGANVLTF
- - TRBJ1-2 TRBV27 TGTGCCAGCAGTTTGTCAGGGGCCCTTGCAGGCTACACCTTC CASSLSGALAGYTF
many TRBD2 TRBJ2-7 TRBV6-2/TRBV6-3 TGTGCCAGCAGTTACTCGCTTACTCCAGCTCCCGGGACTAGCGATAAACCCCTCCACGAGCAGTACTTC CASSYSLTPAPGTSDKPLHEQYF
many TRBD2 TRBJ2-1 TRBV7-2 TGTGCCAGCAGCTATGCCGGGACTAGTGATGAGCAGTTCTTC CASSYAGTSDEQFF
many - TRBJ2-2 TRBV6-5 TGTGCCAGCAGTTCCACGAACACCGGGGAGCTGTTTTTT CASSSTNTGELFF
few - TRBJ1-5 TRBV4-1 TGCGCCAGCAGCCAAGCGGCCTACCTTAGCAATCAGCCCCAGCATTTT CASSQAAYLSNQPQHF
few - TRBJ2-3 TRBV7-3 TGTGCCAGCAGCGGCACAGGGTCGGACACAGATACGCAGTATTTT CASSGTGSDTDTQYF
many TRBD2 TRBJ2-5 TRBV11-2 TGTGCCAGCAGCTTAGTCGGTCTAGCGGGGGGCCCTGTAAAAGAGACCCAGTACTTC CASSLVGLAGGPVKETQYF
- - TRBJ2-1 TRBV12-3/TRBV12-4 TGTGCCAGCAGTCCGAGAGGGTACGGTGAGCAGTTCTTC CASSPRGYGEQFF
- - TRBJ1-5 TRBV6-1 TGTGCCAGCAATCCGAGACCGGGGAAGCCCCAGCATTTT CASNPRPGKPQHF
- TRBD2 TRBJ2-1 TRBV5-1 TGCGCCAGCAGCTTGGCCCCTGGACTAGCGGGGGGTGGGAATGAGCAGTTCTTC CASSLAPGLAGGGNEQFF
many - TRBJ2-1 TRBV5-1 TGCGCCAGCAGCTTCGAACAAGGGGCCGGGTTCTTC CASSFEQGAGFF
many - TRBJ1-5 TRBV25-1 TGTGCCAGCAGTCCCACCGGACGGAATCAGCCCCAGCATTTT CASSPTGRNQPQHF
- - TRBJ1-5 TRBV6-2/TRBV6-3 TGTGCCAGCAGTTACTCGAGTGACTGGGTCCGACAGCCCCAGCATTTT CASSYSSDWVRQPQHF
few - TRBJ1-5 TRBV10-3 TGTGCCACACGACAGGACGGGGCTCAGCCCCAGCATTTT CATRQDGAQPQHF
many - TRBJ1-3 TRBV29-1 TGCAGCGTTGAAGCCCCGTGGGCCGGAAACACCATATATTTT CSVEAPWAGNTIYF
few - TRBJ1-5 TRBV24-1 TGTGCCACCAGGAGGGACAGCAATCAGCCCCAGCATTTT CATRRDSNQPQHF
many TRBD1 TRBJ2-3 TRBV20-1 TGCAGTGCTAGAGGGACAGGGAGCACAGATACGCAGTATTTT CSARGTGSTDTQYF
many - TRBJ2-3 TRBV5-1 TGCGCCAGCAGTCCTGATCCAGATACGCAGTATTTT CASSPDPDTQYF
many - TRBJ2-1 TRBV10-3 TGTGCCATCATGAAGTCGAATGAGCAGTTCTTC CAIMKSNEQFF
- TRBD2 TRBJ2-5 TRBV4-3 TGCGCCAGCAGCCAAACTGGACTAGCTGGCGAGACCCAGTACTTC CASSQTGLAGETQYF
few - TRBJ2-2 TRBV14 TGTGCCAGCAGCCAAGATCCAACAGGGAGCACCGGGGAGCTGTTTTTT CASSQDPTGSTGELFF
few - TRBJ2-5 TRBV5-4 TGTGCCAGCAGCATTGACGTCCAAACCCAGTACTTC CASSIDVQTQYF
- - TRBJ2-7 TRBV18 TGTGCCAGCTCACCCTCCCAGTCGGCCTACGAGCAGTACTTC CASSPSQSAYEQYF